This T cell receptor beta chain was profiled in a study of cytomegalovirus exposure and HLA in healthy donors. Broader study findings: A missense DCLRE1C variant was associated with V- and J-gene trimming of TCR beta chains in a later analysis, and an independent cohort replicated the association.

Trimming took off 7 bases at V and 1 base at J, with 9 bases between the two ends. The germline V gene has CDR1 SQVTM and CDR2 ANQGSEA. The CDR3 totals 12 residues. Primers for the PCR totalled 60 Vbeta and 13 Jbeta. Sequencing was performed with immunoSEQ multiplex PCR; in TCRdb, only in-frame clones are kept and a portion is missing. The sample has around 72,000 clones, 65% to 70% seen once. A remark on this clone: Its target is unknown.

This rearrangement joins TRBV29-1 to TRBJ2-3; possible D gene TRBD1, 5 bases. The source is a middle-aged man in good health and CMV-seropositive. Sequencing was performed on PBMCs. The CDR3 here is CSAGQGTDTQYF. For the CDR3, the DNA is TGCAGCGCAGGGCAGGGCACAGATACGCAGTATTTT.